This passage covers 32 T cell receptor beta chains from one sample sequenced in a study of T-cell memory formation after mild COVID-19 (dated by TCRdb to the early 2020s). Preparation of the library involved 5' RACE. Instrument on record: Illumina NovaSeq 6000. The raw public data were reprocessed by TCRdb itself: fastp quality trimming at Q25, MiXCR clonotype calling, in-frame beta chains only. CDR3 protein sequences are deduplicated, and each keeps its most common genes and DNA. The sample profile shows approximately 250,000 distinct CDR3 sequences; roughly 16% of them were found once. The ten top clones hold about a fifth of the sample. The sequencing input was PBMCs or a T cell subset sorted from them (not recorded which). These TCRs come from a young man who had mild COVID-19 (a few samples of this study predate the infection). The sample titles of this study are shuffled in the database, so cell type and time point are left out; the donor was told from shared clones.

The genes are TRBV5-5 and TRBJ2-2; D is uncertain. Trimming took off 3 bases at V and 0 bases at J, with 6 bases between the two ends. In germline, CDR1 is SGHKS, CDR2 YYEKEE (reference sequence). The CDR3 has 14 residues. DNA for the CDR3: TGTGCCAGCAGCTCCTACTCGAACACCGGGGAGCTGTTTTTT. Protein sequence: CASSSYSNTGELFF. Full variable domain (outside the CDR3, taken from reference TRBV5-5 and TRBJ2-2): DAGVTQSPTHLIKTRGQQVTLRCSPISGHKSVSWYQQVLGQGPQFIFQYYEKEERGRGNFPDRFSARQFPNYSSELNVNALLLGDSALYLCASSSYSNTGELFFGEGSRLTVL.

This clonotype has a single count. The rearrangement uses TRBV12-3 or TRBV12-4 and TRBJ1-5, with TRBD1 as a possible D gene (5 bases). V was clipped by 6 bases and J by 4 bases, with 16 bases between them. There are 15 residues in the CDR3. This chain's CDR3 is CASSLGRPLNQPQHF. The CDR3 coding sequence is TGTGCCAGCAGCCTGGGACGGCCGTTAAATCAGCCCCAGCATTTT.

This clonotype showed up just a few times. The rearrangement links TRBV11-1 to TRBJ2-7; D tentatively reads TRBD1 or TRBD2 (5 bases each). Germline CDR1 reads SGHAT; CDR2 reads FQDESV (reference sequence). Deletions cut 11 bases from V and 4 bases from J, with 9 bases between. The length of the CDR3 is 10 residues. The CDR3 DNA reads TGTGCCGTGGGGGATTACGAGCAGTACTTC. This sequence encodes CAVGDYEQYF.

The chain carries TRBV27 and TRBJ2-3, with 13 bases aligning to TRBD2. V lost 0 bases and J lost 0; bases outside the gene matches: 3. The germline V gene encodes CDR1 MNHEY and CDR2 SMNVEV (reference sequence). The CDR3 contains 18 residues. The CDR3: CASSLSGTSGVSTDTQYF. The CDR3 DNA follows: TGTGCCAGCAGTTTATCCGGGACTAGCGGGGTGAGCACAGATACGCAGTATTTT.

This clonotype was seen more than once but under ten times. V and J are TRBV5-1 and TRBJ2-1, with TRBD2 as a possible D gene (5 bases). Germline-derived CDR1 and CDR2 are SGHRS and YFSETQ. V was trimmed by 3 bases and J by 9 bases, leaving 10 bases between them. The CDR3 spans 12 residues. DNA for the CDR3: TGCGCCAGCAGCTCGCACACTAGTGAGCAGTTCTTC. The encoded protein is CASSSHTSEQFF. Complete variable domain (other parts from reference TRBV5-1 and TRBJ2-1): KAGVTQTPRYLIKTRGQQVTLSCSPISGHRSVSWYQQTPGQGLQFLFEYFSETQRNKGNFPGRFSGRQFSNSRSEMNVSTLELGDSALYLCASSSHTSEQFFGPGTRLTVL.

In its sample, this clonotype was seen a few times. The chain couples TRBV7-2 to TRBJ2-1; D remains ambiguous. The CDR3 has 12 residues. Germline V gene data show CDR1 as SGHTA and CDR2 as FQGNSA. The V and J ends lost 0 bases and 8 bases respectively, with 5 bases between them. CDR3 amino acids: CASSLADYEQFF. In DNA, the CDR3 is TGTGCCAGCAGCTTAGCAGACTATGAGCAGTTCTTC.

V is TRBV5-1 and J is TRBJ1-1; D remains unclear. This CDR3 region has 12 residues. CDR1 and CDR2 from the germline V gene are SGHRS and YFSETQ. Trimming shortened V by 4 bases and J by 11 bases, and 15 bases separated the two germline ends. The CDR3 bases are TGCGCCAGCAGCCTTCGATTAGGTGAGGCTTTCTTT. Protein: CASSLRLGEAFF.

Regarding this clonotype: One end of the junction does not line up with germline, which may come from a read error. V usage is TRBV4-3 and J usage is TRBJ1-2, with TRBD1 as a possible D gene (5 bases). The length of the CDR3 is 14 residues. The germline CDR1 and CDR2 sequences are LGHNA and YSLEER. The CDR3, as DNA: TGCGCCAGCAGTCAAGCCAACCGGGGGTATGGCTACACCTTC. It specifies CASSQANRGYGYTF.

V gene TRBV27 combines with J gene TRBJ2-5; TRBD2 agrees at 8 bases. The CDR3 length is 15 residues. Germline V gives CDR1 MNHEY, CDR2 SMNVEV (reference sequence). V was clipped by 3 bases and J by 5 bases; unmatched bases: 8. The CDR3 here is CASSFSGGLRETQYF. CDR3 nucleotides: TGTGCCAGCAGTTTCTCGGGGGGGCTTCGGGAGACCCAGTACTTC.

The chain has TRBV28 and TRBJ2-3, with 7 bases lining up with TRBD2. CDR1 and CDR2 (germline): MDHEN, SYDVKM. V trimming: 3 bases; J trimming: 2 bases; junction bases outside the gene matches: 11. The CDR3 has 17 residues. CDR3 sequence: CASSFDWGAGATDTQYF. CDR3 coding DNA: TGTGCCAGCAGTTTTGATTGGGGTGCGGGAGCCACAGATACGCAGTATTTT.

This clonotype was detected only a few times. The V call is TRBV10-3, the J call TRBJ2-1; a weak D match, TRBD1 (7 bases). The CDR3 runs to 13 residues. Germline V gene sequence: CDR1 ENHRY, CDR2 SYGVKD. V shed 10 bases and J shed 7 bases, with 17 bases lying between them. CDR3 residues: CASAGQQENEQFF. The CDR3 bases are TGTGCCAGTGCGGGACAGCAGGAGAATGAGCAGTTCTTC.

This chain uses TRBV6-5 with TRBJ2-2; 7 positions match TRBD1. This CDR3 is built from 15 residues. The V gene end was trimmed by 2 bases and the J gene end by 3 bases; junction bases not matched to a gene: 3. Per the germline V gene, CDR1 is MNHEY and CDR2 is SVGAGI. The DNA for the CDR3 is TGTGCCAGCAGTTACGGGACAGAATACACCGGGGAGCTGTTTTTT. Its translation: CASSYGTEYTGELFF.

The rearrangement links TRBV7-2 to TRBJ2-3, with 7 bases lining up with TRBD2. The V gene's germline CDR1 is SGHTA and CDR2 FQGNSA. V was pared by 8 bases and J by 0 bases, with 11 bases of the junction left unmatched. This CDR3 comprises 16 residues. In DNA, the CDR3 is TGTGCCAGCGGCCGACGAGCGGGGTCTAGCACAGATACGCAGTATTTT. It encodes CASGRRAGSSTDTQYF.

Only a few counts were recorded for this clonotype. The chain couples TRBV12-5 to TRBJ2-7; TRBD1 might be the D (5 bases). Trimming stripped 6 bases from V and 7 bases from J, with 7 bases between. Germline V gives CDR1 LGHNT, CDR2 FRNRAP. CDR3 length: 10 residues. Here the CDR3 DNA reads TGTGCTAGTGGCTCAGGGGAGCAGTACTTC. Translation: CASGSGEQYF.

This clonotype was seen a handful of times. The rearrangement joins TRBV4-2 to TRBJ2-3; 10 nucleotides agree with TRBD1. The germline V gene encodes CDR1 LGHNA and CDR2 YNFKEQ. Trimming cost V 4 bases and J 4 bases; bases outside gene matches: 14. The CDR3 is made up of 18 amino acids. The CDR3 nucleotides are TGTGCCAGCAGCCCGGTCACTTCCGGGACAGGGGATCCAGATACGCAGTATTTT. It is translated as CASSPVTSGTGDPDTQYF.

The CDR3 coding sequence is TGTGCCAGCAGCGGGGGGGCAGCGAACACCGGGGAGCTGTTTTTT. Residues: CASSGGAANTGELFF. The rearrangement uses TRBV7-8 and TRBJ2-2; TRBD2 might be the D (7 bases). Germline CDR1 and CDR2: SGHVS and FQNEAQ. The CDR3 is made up of 15 amino acids. Trimming stripped 5 bases from V and 0 bases from J, with 10 bases between.

The chain is built from TRBV20-1 and TRBJ2-2, with D possibly TRBD2 on 5 matching bases. V dropped 0 bases and J dropped 1 base, with 12 bases sitting between them. Per germline, CDR1 DFQATT and CDR2 SNEGSKA (reference sequence). The CDR3 is made up of 16 amino acids. CDR3: CSARDPKSGNTGELFF. As DNA, the CDR3 is TGCAGTGCTAGAGATCCTAAGAGCGGGAACACCGGGGAGCTGTTTTTT.

This clonotype came up a few times. This chain links TRBV20-1 with TRBJ2-1; 8 nucleotides align to TRBD1. The V gene end was trimmed by 1 base and the J gene end by 10 bases; junction bases not matched to a gene: 15. The CDR3 totals 16 residues. Germline loops: CDR1 DFQATT, CDR2 SNEGSKA (reference sequence). The CDR3 sequence is CSARASDRGRIGEQFF. DNA of the CDR3: TGCAGTGCTAGAGCGTCCGACAGGGGACGAATAGGAGAGCAGTTCTTC.

There are a few counts of this clonotype. V gene TRBV4-3 combines with J gene TRBJ1-1; perhaps TRBD1 as D (6 bases). V lost 1 base to trimming and J lost 6 bases, with 18 bases between them. CDR1 LGHNA and CDR2 YSLEER come from the germline V gene. CDR3 size: 16 residues. DNA for the CDR3: TGCGCCAGCAGCCAAGCCCAAAAGACAGGTACGGCTGAAGCTTTCTTT. Protein: CASSQAQKTGTAEAFF.

There are a few counts of this clonotype. The chain carries TRBV7-2 and TRBJ2-2; D unresolved. CDR1 and CDR2 (germline): SGHTA, FQGNSA. CDR3 length equals 15 residues. V dropped 1 base and J dropped 6 bases, with 12 bases sitting between them. CDR3 protein: CASSLESLPPGELFF. DNA of the CDR3: TGTGCCAGCAGCTTAGAGTCCTTGCCCCCCGGGGAGCTGTTTTTT.

V gene TRBV2 combines with J gene TRBJ2-7; perhaps TRBD2 as D (6 bases). The CDR3 has 13 amino acids. V was cut by 4 bases and J by 6 bases, with 13 bases left in between. Germline lookup yields CDR1 SNHLY and CDR2 FYNNEI. The CDR3 is CASSVEGIGEQYV. The CDR3 coding sequence is TGTGCCAGCAGTGTGGAGGGGATAGGCGAGCAGTACGTC.

This clonotype was seen a few times. The gene calls are TRBV3-1 and TRBJ2-1; a weak D match, TRBD1 (5 bases). From germline, CDR1 is LGHDT and CDR2 YNNKEL (reference sequence). The V and J ends lost 3 bases and 4 bases respectively, with 13 bases between them. The CDR3 has 15 residues. The CDR3 loop is CASSQGRNPYNEQFF. The CDR3 nucleotides read TGTGCCAGCAGCCAGGGGCGGAATCCTTACAATGAGCAGTTCTTC.

This clonotype has just a few counts. The CDR3 region is CATSDSGAGNYGYTF. The CDR3 nucleotides read TGTGCCACCAGTGATTCCGGGGCGGGAAACTATGGCTACACCTTC. The chain combines TRBV24-1 with TRBJ1-2; a weak D match, TRBD1 (5 bases). Looked up from germline, CDR1 is KGHDR and CDR2 is SFDVKD. The CDR3 consists of 15 residues. V lost 2 bases to trimming and J lost 2 bases, with 11 bases between them.

The rearrangement joins TRBV29-1 to TRBJ1-2; possible D gene TRBD1, 5 bases. Germline assignment: CDR1 SQVTM and CDR2 ANQGSEA. The CDR3 runs to 12 residues. Trimming stripped 5 bases from V and 8 bases from J, with 15 bases between. CDR3 DNA sequence: TGCAGCGTTCTAGGGGAGGATAACGGCTACACCTTC. Encoded protein: CSVLGEDNGYTF. Complete variable domain (other parts from reference TRBV29-1 and TRBJ1-2): SAVISQKPSRDICQRGTSLTIQCQVDSQVTMMFWYRQQPGQSLTLIATANQGSEATYESGFVIDKFPISRPNLTFSTLTVSNMSPEDSSIYLCSVLGEDNGYTFGSGTRLTVV.

This clonotype was counted at least ten times. The chain is built from TRBV20-1 and TRBJ2-1; D may be TRBD1 (5 bases). V lost 0 bases and J lost 9, with 12 bases in between. In germline, CDR1 is DFQATT, CDR2 SNEGSKA (reference sequence). The CDR3 is made up of 13 amino acids. The CDR3 region has the DNA TGCAGTGCTAGAGACCCCCCCCAGGGTGAGCAGTTCTTC. Protein sequence: CSARDPPQGEQFF.

This clonotype has more than one count but fewer than ten. The chain carries TRBV7-9 and TRBJ1-2, with 8 bases fitting TRBD1. The germline V gene encodes CDR1 SEHNR and CDR2 FQNEAQ (reference sequence). J was trimmed by 6 bases and V by 4 bases; bases with no gene match: 10. The CDR3 consists of 15 residues. CDR3 sequence (DNA): TGTGCCAGCAGCTACAACGACAGGGGCCTGAATGGCTACACCTTC. It codes for CASSYNDRGLNGYTF.

The CDR3 spells CASSQRTGSQPQHF. CDR3 nucleotide sequence: TGCGCCAGCAGCCAGAGGACAGGGTCTCAGCCCCAGCATTTT. The chain links TRBV4-1 to TRBJ1-5; 8 bases map to TRBD1. The V gene's germline CDR1 is MGHRA and CDR2 YSYEKL. The CDR3 length is 14 residues. The V and J ends lost 3 bases and 6 bases, in that order; junction bases with no gene match: 4.

The chain joins TRBV5-1 to TRBJ2-3; 10 nucleotides line up with TRBD2. Germline CDR1 SGHRS, CDR2 YFSETQ. This CDR3 has 17 amino acids. V gave up 3 bases and J gave up 5 bases; unmatched junction bases: 12. CDR3 sequence reads: CASSSGNLAGVGDTQYF. As DNA, the CDR3 is TGCGCCAGCAGCTCCGGAAACCTAGCGGGGGTCGGAGATACGCAGTATTTT.

V usage is TRBV29-1 and J usage is TRBJ1-1; a weak D match, TRBD1 (5 bases). The V gene lost 4 bases and the J gene lost 4 bases, with 19 bases spanning the gap. CDR1 is SQVTM, CDR2 ANQGSEA, per germline. The CDR3 spans 15 residues. CDR3 residues: CSVGGPPEYATEAFF. Written as DNA, the CDR3 is TGCAGCGTTGGGGGACCTCCGGAGTATGCCACTGAAGCTTTCTTT.

This clonotype appeared a few times. CDR3 in amino acids: CASSPGGRHNSPLHF. CDR3 in DNA: TGTGCCAGCAGTCCAGGCGGACGACATAATTCACCCCTCCACTTT. This chain uses TRBV12-3 or TRBV12-4 with TRBJ1-6; D is undetermined. V lost 5 bases, J lost 5 bases, and 13 bases lay in between. The CDR3 loop spans 15 amino acids.

Many counts were recorded for this clonotype. The V and J genes are TRBV18 and TRBJ2-4, with D perhaps assigned TRBD1 or TRBD2 (6 bases each). V dropped 3 bases and J dropped 2 bases, with 17 bases sitting between them. Germline CDR1 reads KGHSH; CDR2 reads LQKENI. The CDR3 length is 17 residues. The CDR3 DNA follows: TGTGCCAGCTCACCCCTGGGGGGCGGCGTCTCCAAAAACATTCAGTACTTC. Translation gives CASSPLGGGVSKNIQYF.

This clonotype came up a few times. The genes are TRBV18 and TRBJ1-1; D is possibly TRBD1 (5 bases). This CDR3 is built from 18 residues. The V and J ends lost 4 bases and 0 bases respectively, with 21 bases between them. The germline gives CDR1 KGHSH, CDR2 LQKENI. The CDR3 nucleotides read TGTGCCAGCTCACGAAGGAGAGTACCGGGACGGATGAACACTGAAGCTTTCTTT. Amino acids: CASSRRRVPGRMNTEAFF. The full variable domain, in which reference TRBV18 and TRBJ1-1 provide the parts outside the CDR3, is NAGVMQNPRHLVRRRGQEARLRCSPMKGHSHVYWYRQLPEEGLKFMVYLQKENIIDESGMPKERFSAEFPKEGPSILRIQQVVRGDSAAYFCASSRRRVPGRMNTEAFFGQGTRLTVV.